Each of the 23 T cell receptor beta chains below was sequenced from the same sample in a study of blood T cell repertoires in COVID-19. The protocol was immunoSEQ multiplex PCR, while the TCRdb copy is restricted to in-frame clones and leaves out a portion. The table has roughly 150,000 clones, 70% to 90% seen once. The sequencing sample was made of peripheral blood. These receptors were collected from a woman aged 45-65 years with COVID-19, enrolled during active disease.

The chain couples TRBV19 to TRBJ1-5; TRBD1 matches 10 bases. V lost 7 bases, J lost 7 bases, and 10 bases stayed unmatched. The CDR3 consists of 15 residues. Looked up from germline, CDR1 is LNHDA and CDR2 is SQIVND (reference sequence). CDR3 DNA sequence: TGTGCCAGTACCTCACGACAGGGGGCAGGACAGCCCCAGCATTTT. Amino acids: CASTSRQGAGQPQHF.

The J gene is TRBJ1-4, the V gene TRBV6-6, with TRBD1 matching 7 bases. Germline V gene data show CDR1 as MNHNY and CDR2 as SVGAGI (reference sequence). The CDR3 has 16 residues. V gave up 4 bases and J gave up 5 bases; unmatched junction bases: 10. CDR3 protein: CASSSMGQTLNEKLFF. The CDR3 DNA is TGTGCCAGCAGTTCCATGGGACAGACCTTAAATGAAAAACTGTTTTTT.

V usage is TRBV19 and J usage is TRBJ1-2; 10 bases are shared with TRBD1. The CDR3 is made up of 16 amino acids. Losses at the gene ends were 5 bases for V and 3 bases for J; bases not matched to a gene: 9. Germline-derived CDR1 and CDR2 are LNHDA and SQIVND (reference sequence). The CDR3 loop is CASSPSSGTGDYGYTF. CDR3 DNA: TGTGCCAGTAGTCCCTCCTCCGGGACAGGGGACTATGGCTACACCTTC.

The chain couples TRBV4-3 to TRBJ1-5; D gene ambiguous. CDR3 length: 14 residues. With 4 bases removed from V and 11 bases from J, the gap between germline ends came to 18 bases. CDR1 and CDR2 from the germline V gene are LGHNA and YSLEER. The CDR3 DNA reads as TGCGCCAGCAGCCCCGAAGCGGGGTTGGTATCCCAGCATTTT. This translates into CASSPEAGLVSQHF.

The rearrangement joins TRBV4-1 to TRBJ2-2; D is ambiguous. V was shortened by 2 bases and J by 0 bases, with 4 bases between the two germline ends. This CDR3 is 14 amino acids long. Germline V gene data show CDR1 as MGHRA and CDR2 as YSYEKL. The CDR3 reads CASSQPPNTGELFF. The CDR3 nucleotides are TGCGCCAGCAGCCAACCTCCGAACACCGGGGAGCTGTTTTTT.

The gene calls are TRBV5-1 and TRBJ1-2; 7 bases are a match to TRBD1. This CDR3 is 17 amino acids long. Germline assignment: CDR1 SGHRS and CDR2 YFSETQ. V was pared by 4 bases and J by 0 bases, with 12 bases of the junction left unmatched. The CDR3 reads CASSGRTGRGTNYGYTF. The CDR3 DNA follows: TGCGCCAGCAGCGGACGGACAGGCCGGGGGACTAACTATGGCTACACCTTC.

The rearrangement joins TRBV3-1 (or the pseudogene TRBV3-2) to TRBJ1-5; D possibly corresponds to TRBD1 (6 bases). This CDR3 spans 15 amino acids. Germline values: CDR1 LGHDT, CDR2 YNNKEL (reference sequence). V lost 2 bases, J lost 5 bases, and 13 bases lay in between. In nucleotides, the CDR3 is TGTGCCAGCAGCCAACATCAGGGGCGGGATCAGCCCCAGCATTTT. Translation: CASSQHQGRDQPQHF.

The sample holds one count of this clone. The chain links TRBV5-4 to TRBJ2-7; TRBD1 matches 9 bases. Germline V gives CDR1 SGHNT, CDR2 YYREEE (reference sequence). With 2 bases clipped from V and 6 bases from J, the junction kept 3 bases outside the gene matches. The CDR3 length is 13 residues. The CDR3 is CASSLGQGIEQYF. The CDR3, as DNA: TGTGCCAGCAGCTTAGGACAGGGGATCGAGCAGTACTTC.

The sample holds one count of this clone. The chain has TRBV24-1 and TRBJ2-3; 7 nucleotides match TRBD1. The CDR3 runs to 15 residues. V trimming: 5 bases; J trimming: 3 bases; junction bases outside the gene matches: 7. CDR1 is KGHDR, CDR2 SFDVKD, per germline. The CDR3 DNA reads as TGTGCCACCAGTGGGGCAGGGGGTCGGACAGATACGCAGTATTTT. Its protein is CATSGAGGRTDTQYF.

This chain uses TRBV28 with TRBJ1-2, with a tentative D call TRBD1 (6 bases). Germline V gene sequence: CDR1 MDHEN, CDR2 SYDVKM. The CDR3 extends over 13 amino acids. Trimming took off 3 bases at V and 2 bases at J, with 7 bases between the two ends. Here the CDR3 reads CASSFGQNYGYTF. Written as DNA, the CDR3 is TGTGCCAGCAGTTTCGGACAGAACTATGGCTACACCTTC.

The chain links TRBV4-1 to TRBJ2-7; TRBD1 matches at 8 bases. With 1 base clipped from V and 3 bases from J, the junction kept 2 bases outside the gene matches. CDR1 and CDR2 (germline): MGHRA, YSYEKL. This CDR3 spans 14 amino acids. This CDR3 is CASSQGGQGYEQYF. CDR3 sequence (DNA): TGCGCCAGCAGCCAAGGAGGACAGGGCTACGAGCAGTACTTC.

This clone was counted only a few times. The chain recombines TRBV27 with TRBJ2-4; TRBD1 matches 9 bases. J lost 8 bases, V lost 4 bases, and 9 bases had no gene match. CDR3 length: 15 residues. CDR1 and CDR2 (germline): MNHEY, SMNVEV (reference sequence). The CDR3 protein is CASSYPTGGWHIQYF. In DNA, the CDR3 is TGTGCCAGCAGTTACCCGACAGGGGGTTGGCACATTCAGTACTTC.

V is TRBV6-5 and J is TRBJ1-4; no reliable D call. The CDR3 runs to 13 residues. Between the trimmed V and J ends, which lost 5 bases and 4 bases, there was a span of 8 bases. Germline V gene data show CDR1 as MNHEY and CDR2 as SVGAGI. CDR3 loop: CASSRRGNEKLFF. CDR3 nucleotide sequence: TGTGCCAGCAGTCGTCGGGGTAATGAAAAACTGTTTTTT.

The chain carries TRBV6-4 and TRBJ2-3; 7 nucleotides agree with TRBD2. V lost 2 bases and J lost 0; bases outside the gene matches: 8. The CDR3 runs 17 residues. Germline CDR1 is MRHNA and CDR2 is SNTAGT. CDR3 residues: CASSDRFSGPSTDTQYF. In nucleotides, the CDR3 is TGTGCCAGCAGTGACCGGTTTAGCGGGCCTAGCACAGATACGCAGTATTTT.

The chain uses TRBV11-2 and TRBJ2-5, with a tentative D call TRBD1 (7 bases). Trimming took off 3 bases at V and 4 bases at J, with 12 bases between the two ends. Germline V gene sequence: CDR1 SGHAT, CDR2 FQNNGV. CDR3 length: 14 amino acids. CDR3 in amino acids: CASSLRQGLETQYF. CDR3 DNA: TGTGCCAGCAGCTTGAGACAGGGACTAGAGACCCAGTACTTC.

The chain combines TRBV3-1 (or the pseudogene TRBV3-2) with TRBJ1-2, with TRBD1 matching 10 bases. V lost 5 bases and J lost 7; bases outside the gene matches: 10. CDR3 length: 15 amino acids. From germline, CDR1 is LGHDT and CDR2 YNNKEL (reference sequence). The DNA for the CDR3 is TGTGCCAGCAGCGGTAGACAGGGGGCTGTGTCTGGCTACACCTTC. It yields the protein CASSGRQGAVSGYTF.

The genes are TRBV6-5 and TRBJ2-4; perhaps TRBD1 as D (5 bases). Germline-derived CDR1 and CDR2 are MNHEY and SVGAGI. Trimming took off 5 bases at V and 0 bases at J, with 11 bases between the two ends. This CDR3 is built from 15 residues. In DNA, the CDR3 is TGTGCCAGCAGTCGACAGAGCTTAGCCAAAAACATTCAGTACTTC. It yields the protein CASSRQSLAKNIQYF.

CDR3 sequence (DNA): TGTGCCAGCAGCTTAGACAGGAATCAGCCCCAGCATTTT. Translation: CASSLDRNQPQHF. This sequence joins TRBV7-9 and TRBJ1-5, with D tentatively TRBD1 (5 bases). Germline values: CDR1 SEHNR, CDR2 FQNEAQ (reference sequence). The CDR3 is made up of 13 amino acids. The V end was cut by 1 base, the J end by 4 bases, with 5 bases between. Full variable domain (outside the CDR3, taken from reference TRBV7-9 and TRBJ1-5): DTGVSQNPRHKITKRGQNVTFRCDPISEHNRLYWYRQTLGQGPEFLTYFQNEAQLEKSRLLSDRFSAERPKGSFSTLEIQRTEQGDSAMYLCASSLDRNQPQHFGDGTRLSIL.

J is TRBJ2-7 and V is TRBV12-5; D is perhaps TRBD2 (5 bases). The CDR3 loop spans 14 amino acids. In germline, CDR1 is LGHNT, CDR2 FRNRAP. With 7 bases removed from V and 4 bases from J, the gap between germline ends came to 17 bases. For the CDR3, the DNA is TGTGCTAGTGCCCCCCCGGGAATAGCATACGAGCAGTACTTC. Its translation: CASAPPGIAYEQYF.

The chain carries TRBV5-1 and TRBJ2-1, with 14 bases matching TRBD2. The germline V gene encodes CDR1 SGHRS and CDR2 YFSETQ. The CDR3 contains 17 residues. The V and J ends lost 4 bases and 0 bases, in that order; junction bases with no gene match: 3. CDR3 bases: TGCGCCAGCAGCCCTGGACTAGCGGGGGGCTCCTACAATGAGCAGTTCTTC. Translating gives CASSPGLAGGSYNEQFF.

The chain joins TRBV18 to TRBJ1-1; TRBD1 aligns across 7 bases. The CDR3 runs to 14 residues. Trimming removed 6 bases from V and 4 bases from J; junction bases left unmatched: 8. Looked up from germline, CDR1 is KGHSH and CDR2 is LQKENI. The CDR3 region is CASSLQTGSTEAFF. CDR3 coding DNA: TGTGCCAGCTCGCTACAGACAGGGAGCACTGAAGCTTTCTTT.

In its sample, this clone was seen once. The chain couples TRBV4-1 to TRBJ2-7, with a tentative D call TRBD2 (6 bases). The CDR3 length is 19 residues. Between the trimmed V and J ends, which lost 0 bases and 1 base, there was a span of 22 bases. Per the germline V gene, CDR1 is MGHRA and CDR2 is YSYEKL. This chain's CDR3 is CASSQDPPLGDFLSYEQYF. The CDR3 DNA sequence: TGCGCCAGCAGCCAAGATCCCCCCTTAGGGGACTTTTTATCCTACGAGCAGTACTTC.

A few counts support this clone. V is TRBV5-1 and J is TRBJ2-7; no definite D call. Germline CDR1 SGHRS, CDR2 YFSETQ. This CDR3 is 14 amino acids long. V was clipped by 4 bases and J by 4 bases, with 15 bases between them. DNA of the CDR3: TGCGCCAGCAGCCCCGTGGAGCTTAGGTACGAGCAGTACTTC. Translation: CASSPVELRYEQYF.